This entry describes one TCR beta chain. Its cognate antigen is unknown. The data were taken from a study of T cells in localized non-small cell lung cancer. Study-wide results and limits: Owing to sequencing of a solitary tumor region, heterogeneity cannot be discounted. Out of the top 100 tumor clones, a median about 57 were seen in adjacent lung. Uninvolved adjacent lung had the highest recorded T cell clonality, with tumor below it.

The CDR3 has 17 residues. CDR1 LNHNV and CDR2 YYDKDF come from the germline V gene (reference sequence). V gave up 1 base and J gave up 6 bases; unmatched junction bases: 8. Clones were sequenced by immunoSEQ multiplex PCR, and TCRdb holds only the in-frame ones, with some missing. Found here are some 5,000 clones, 25% to 35% of them singletons; the top ten hold roughly 4.5%. The J gene is TRBJ2-1, the V gene TRBV15, with TRBD2 matching over 11 bases. This TCR came from a female donor of 60 years or more with stage I lung adenocarcinoma. The material sequenced was lung tumor tissue, taken before any cancer treatment. The CDR3 coding sequence is TGTGCCACCAGCAGAGGCCAGACTAGCGGGATTTCCAATGAGCAGTTCTTC. Translation: CATSRGQTSGISNEQFF.